A single T cell receptor beta chain is shown here with its context. This clonotype was counted between two and nine times. There is no known antigen for this receptor. Base qualities are not recorded, but no much larger clone differs from it by a single base. Moderately to severely active disease, a Clinical Activity Score of at least 3, a NOSPECS grade of at least 4, and a duration under 3 months were present in ophthalmopathy patients. The study excluded patients with uncontrolled infections, other autoimmune diseases, pregnancy or lactation. Diagnoses were established on the basis of clinical symptoms, serum thyroxine and TRAb, thyroid ultrasound, and orbital computed tomography. Ficoll-Paque density gradient centrifugation was used to isolate PBMCs from about 10 ml of fresh peripheral blood. Total RNA was extracted using Trizol reagent, and RNA quality was assessed on an Agilent 2100 Bioanalyzer.

The sample belongs to a study of T cells in Graves' hyperthyroidism and ophthalmopathy (dated by TCRdb to between 2019 and 2020). Study-level background: Peripheral blood was collected at initial diagnosis, before any treatment. To identify TCR V-J signatures that set the groups apart, the researchers used a discovery cohort of roughly 100 patients, made up of fewer than 50 with Graves' ophthalmopathy and 57 with stable Graves' hyperthyroidism. Prospective prediction of ophthalmopathy was tested in an independent validation cohort consisting of under 20 hyperthyroidism patients and about 17 patients who later progressed to ophthalmopathy. The roughly 91 discovery patients were randomly divided into training and test sets at a 7:3 ratio. The study also compared thyroid tissue and blood T-cell repertoires from a handful of Graves' hyperthyroidism patients. Following sampling, methimazole starting at 30 mg daily was given to hyperthyroidism patients, and high-dose intravenous methylprednisolone was given to ophthalmopathy patients. The paper reports TCR Vbeta CDR3 sequencing of 140 or so peripheral blood samples: approximately 41 ophthalmopathy, some 80 hyperthyroidism and around 17 progressor patients.

The TCR beta CDR3 regions were amplified from the RNA transcripts. A first-round RT-PCR of the TCR CDR3 used the HTBI primer set with the Qiagen OneStep RT-PCR kit. A second multiplex PCR round built the libraries, followed by size selection and purification. The libraries were sequenced on an Illumina HiSeq2000 using paired-end 100 bp reads. For the original study's pipeline: SOAPnuke was used to process the raw data, removing reads that contained adapters or uncalled bases, had a mean Phred below 15, or lacked an exact match to the constant primer or identifier. COPE v1.2.5 was used to merge high-quality paired reads, and clonotypes were defined as unique nucleotide sequences. MiTCR v1.1 was used to align clonotypes to the IMGT TRBV, TRBD and TRBJ reference segments. The analysis included only V-J combinations with a frequency above 0.0001, which together covered 99% to 99.2% of the repertoires. A TCS score was defined as the ratio between F50 (clonal expansion) and ExV (chaos), using BLOSUM62-based TCRdist between CDR3 peptides within each V-J. Welch's t-statistics and random forest reduced 500 to 650 V-J features to about 13, which were used in a naive Bayes classifier (R e1071). TCRdb applied fastp at Q25 and MiXCR to the public reads, then kept only in-frame beta chains. All rows with the same CDR3 protein become a single entry with the most common DNA and genes. These V and J calls derive from TCRdb rather than the authors' analysis. The sample data list about 480,000 distinct CDR3 sequences, and roughly a quarter of these were observed just once. The leading ten clones occupy roughly 12% of the sample.

Taken from cysteine to phenylalanine, the CDR3 has 16 residues. The entry retains the CDR3 DNA only, 48 bases that are in frame from base 1. V loses 3 bases of germline sequence and J loses 1 base, and the interval between the two ends is 12 bases. Reading the germline V gene gives CDR1 MNHNS and CDR2 SASEGT. Broad study findings and their caveats: Sample size was not statistically predetermined, and blinding of investigators to group allocation was not performed. Most expanded thyroid clonotypes (frequency above 0.001) were also found in blood, which suggests that blood repertoires may mirror thyroid immune responses. A 13 V-J signature model separated ophthalmopathy from stable hyperthyroidism, with roughly 88% sensitivity and roughly 81% specificity in cross-validation and 80%/75% in testing. During validation, the model predicted progression to ophthalmopathy a median of approximately 6.5 months ahead of onset, with approximately 71% sensitivity and under 85% specificity.

This clonotype was sampled from a woman aged 25-40 years with Graves' ophthalmopathy. Sequenced sample: blood. This receptor chain uses TRBV6-1 and TRBJ2-2, and the D gene may be TRBD1, 6 bases matching. CDR3 loop: CASSEQPTGNTGELFF. The nucleotide sequence is TGTGCCAGCAGTGAGCAACCGACAGGGAACACCGGGGAGCTGTTTTTT.